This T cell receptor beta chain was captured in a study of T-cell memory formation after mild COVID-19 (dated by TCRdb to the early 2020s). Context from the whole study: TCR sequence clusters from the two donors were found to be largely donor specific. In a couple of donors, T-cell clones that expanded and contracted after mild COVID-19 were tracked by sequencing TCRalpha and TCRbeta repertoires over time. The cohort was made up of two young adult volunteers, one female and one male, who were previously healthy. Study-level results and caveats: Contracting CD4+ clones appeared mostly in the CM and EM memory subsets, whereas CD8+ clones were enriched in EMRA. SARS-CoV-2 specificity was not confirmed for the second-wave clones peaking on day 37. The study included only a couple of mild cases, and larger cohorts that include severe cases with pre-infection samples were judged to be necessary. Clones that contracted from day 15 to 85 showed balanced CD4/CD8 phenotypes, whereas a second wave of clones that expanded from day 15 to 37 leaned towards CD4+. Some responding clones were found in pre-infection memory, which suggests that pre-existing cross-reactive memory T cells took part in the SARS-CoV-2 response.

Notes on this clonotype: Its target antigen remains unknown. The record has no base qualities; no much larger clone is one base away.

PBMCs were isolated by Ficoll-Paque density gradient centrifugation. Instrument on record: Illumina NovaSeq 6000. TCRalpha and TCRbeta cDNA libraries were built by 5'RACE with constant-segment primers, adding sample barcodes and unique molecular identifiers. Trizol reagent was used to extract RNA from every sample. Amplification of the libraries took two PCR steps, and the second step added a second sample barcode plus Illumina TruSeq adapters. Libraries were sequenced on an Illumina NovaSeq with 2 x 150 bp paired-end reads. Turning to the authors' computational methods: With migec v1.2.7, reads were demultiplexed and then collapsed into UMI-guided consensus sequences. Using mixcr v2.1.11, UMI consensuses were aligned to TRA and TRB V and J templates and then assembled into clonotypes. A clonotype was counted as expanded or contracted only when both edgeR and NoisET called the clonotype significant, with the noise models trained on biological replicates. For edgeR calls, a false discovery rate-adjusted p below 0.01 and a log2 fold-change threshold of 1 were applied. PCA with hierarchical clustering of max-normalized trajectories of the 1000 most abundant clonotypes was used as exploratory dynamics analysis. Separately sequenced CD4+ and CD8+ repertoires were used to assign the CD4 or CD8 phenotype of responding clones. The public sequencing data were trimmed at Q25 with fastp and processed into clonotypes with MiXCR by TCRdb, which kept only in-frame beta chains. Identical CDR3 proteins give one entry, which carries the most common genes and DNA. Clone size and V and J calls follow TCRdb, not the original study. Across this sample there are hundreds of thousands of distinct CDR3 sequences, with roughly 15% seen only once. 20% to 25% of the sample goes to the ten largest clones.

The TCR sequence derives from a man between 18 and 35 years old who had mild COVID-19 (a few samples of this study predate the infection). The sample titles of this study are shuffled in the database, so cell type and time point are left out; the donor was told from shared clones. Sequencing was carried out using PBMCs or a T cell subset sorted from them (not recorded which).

CDR3 sequence: CASSLASWFQGQFF. The nucleotide sequence is TGCGCCAGCAGCTTGGCCTCTTGGTTTCAAGGGCAGTTCTTC. This receptor chain uses TRBV5-1 and TRBJ2-1, with no D gene named confidently. The CDR3 holds 14 amino acids from the cysteine to the phenylalanine. CDR3 DNA is the only sequence kept; it has 42 bases, read in frame from the first base. Based on the germline V gene, the CDR1 and CDR2 sequences are SGHRS and YFSETQ. At the junction V is shortened by 0 bases and J by 12 bases, with 16 bases in between.